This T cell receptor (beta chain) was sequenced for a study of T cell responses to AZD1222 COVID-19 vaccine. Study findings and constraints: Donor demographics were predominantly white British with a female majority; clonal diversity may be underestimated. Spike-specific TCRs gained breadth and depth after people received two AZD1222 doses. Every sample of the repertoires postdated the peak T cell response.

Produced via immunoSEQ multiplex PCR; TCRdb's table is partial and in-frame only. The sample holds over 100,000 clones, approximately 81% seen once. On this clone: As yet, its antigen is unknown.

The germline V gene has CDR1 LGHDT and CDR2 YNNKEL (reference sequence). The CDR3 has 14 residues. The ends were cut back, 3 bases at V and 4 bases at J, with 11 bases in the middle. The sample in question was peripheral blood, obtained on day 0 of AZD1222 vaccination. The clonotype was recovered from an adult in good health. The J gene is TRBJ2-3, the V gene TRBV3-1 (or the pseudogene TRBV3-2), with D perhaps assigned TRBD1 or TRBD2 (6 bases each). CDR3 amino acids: CASSQDGGPDTQYF. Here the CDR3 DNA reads TGTGCCAGCAGCCAGGACGGGGGCCCAGATACGCAGTATTTT.